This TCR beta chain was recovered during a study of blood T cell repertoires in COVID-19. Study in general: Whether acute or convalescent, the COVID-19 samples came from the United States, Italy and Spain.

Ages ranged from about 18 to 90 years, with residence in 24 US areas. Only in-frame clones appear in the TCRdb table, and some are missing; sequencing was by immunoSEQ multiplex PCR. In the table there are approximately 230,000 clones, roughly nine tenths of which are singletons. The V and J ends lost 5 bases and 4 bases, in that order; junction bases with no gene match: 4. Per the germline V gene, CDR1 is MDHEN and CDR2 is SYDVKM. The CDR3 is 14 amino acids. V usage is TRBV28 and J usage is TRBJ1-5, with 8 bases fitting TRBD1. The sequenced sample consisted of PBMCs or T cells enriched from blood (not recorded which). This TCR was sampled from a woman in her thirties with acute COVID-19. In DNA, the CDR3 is TGTGCCAGCAGTATACAGGGGGGGAATCAGCCCCAGCATTTT. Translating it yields CASSIQGGNQPQHF. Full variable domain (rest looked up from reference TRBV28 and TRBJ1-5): DVKVTQSSRYLVKRTGEKVFLECVQDMDHENMFWYRQDPGLGLRLIYFSYDVKMKEKGDIPEGYSVSREKKERFSLILESASTNQTSMYLCASSIQGGNQPQHFGDGTRLSIL.